This T cell receptor beta chain is drawn from a study of a mutant IDH1 vaccine in newly diagnosed glioma. The study, taken as a whole, reports: Vaccination induced immune responses in roughly 93% of patients. Seemingly, pseudoprogression had no relation to changes in the top peripheral T cell clonotypes.

Here immunoSEQ multiplex PCR was the method, and the copy in TCRdb shows in-frame clones only, minus some. The table has some 87,000 clones, about 81% seen once. This clone has just a few counts. No antigen is known for it. The time point is: week 47, end of study. Each vaccine dose was 300 ug of mutant IDH1 20-mer peptide, with topical imiquimod. Donors harbored newly found WHO grade 3 or 4 IDH1-mutant, ATRX-lost astrocytomas. The CDR3 runs 18 residues. Germline V gene data show CDR1 as SGHRS and CDR2 as YFSETQ. Trimming took 4 bases from V and 10 from J; bases not matched to a gene: 19. The origin of this receptor is a man in his forties or fifties with glioma. The sample consisted of PBMCs, taken from a glioma patient whose treatment included an IDH1 peptide vaccine. The rearrangement uses TRBV5-1 and TRBJ2-5; TRBD2 aligns across 13 bases. The CDR3 region is CASSIGPLLAGGPRDQYF. CDR3 DNA: TGCGCCAGCAGCATAGGGCCCTTACTAGCGGGGGGGCCAAGGGACCAGTACTTC.